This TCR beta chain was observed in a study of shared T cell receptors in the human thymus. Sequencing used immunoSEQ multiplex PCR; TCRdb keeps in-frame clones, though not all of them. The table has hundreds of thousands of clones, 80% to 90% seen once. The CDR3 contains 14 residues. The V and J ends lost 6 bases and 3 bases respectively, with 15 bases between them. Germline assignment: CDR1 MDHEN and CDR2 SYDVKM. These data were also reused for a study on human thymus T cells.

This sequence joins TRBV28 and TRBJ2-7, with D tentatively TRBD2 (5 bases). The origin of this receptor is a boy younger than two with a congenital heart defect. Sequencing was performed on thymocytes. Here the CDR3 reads CASSLPSGFYEQYF. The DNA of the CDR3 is TGTGCCAGCAGCCTCCCTTCGGGGTTCTACGAGCAGTACTTC.